Listed below are T cell receptor beta chains from one sample, sequenced in a study of CD8+CD57+ T cells in acquired aplastic anemia. Using its own MiXCR run on the reads, TCRdb lists one record per CDR3 protein. In the table there are a few hundred thousand distinct CDR3 sequences, 82% of which are singletons. Sample: sorted CD4+, CD8+, or CD8+CD57+ T cells (not recorded which) from PBMCs. These receptors were collected from a human donor with aplastic anemia. Each CDR3 is given with its conserved first and last residue.

v_gene,CDR3aa
TRBV7-2,CASSLGQSRDRELFF
TRBV5-6,CASQGERETQYF
TRBV29-1,CSVGNLSGLNEQFF
TRBV7-3,CASSPAPEWASGCF
TRBV7-9,CASGVGRTGGQYF
TRBV4-2,CASSRNRGDTYEQYF
TRBV2,CASGEGPNGETQYF
TRBV7-3,CASSYAGGIGGF
TRBV7-9,CATSSYRGHSPLYGYTF
TRBV7-3,CASSFQRSGGGDEQFF
TRBV11-3,CASSVGQNTYNEQFF
TRBV29-1,CSATGTDSTDAQYF
TRBV5-4,CASSFARAGNTEAFF
TRBV5-4,CASSFTSVAGDNEQFF
TRBV2,CASSGAGGANTESIF
TRBV11-3,CASGFDRTDTQYF
TRBV24-1,CATGTSVGNEQFF
TRBV3-1,CASSRQGGLGYTF
TRBV7-9,CASSLDASAGSTDF
TRBV11-2,CASSESGQGGVLYGYTF
TRBV2,CASSPTWFYSGPFFLPF
TRBV30,CAWSWADEAFF
TRBV11-3,CASSLDLTVHLTDTQYF
TRBV2,CASSDGRGQAQYF
TRBV7-2,CASSPGAGAHTDTQYF
TRBV5-6,CASSLAKGTKETQYF
TRBV7-9,CASSQDRDQPQHF
TRBV25-1,CASSEGSPSGYTF
TRBV7-9,CASSLGQNEKLFF
TRBV7-3,CASSPRAGTPYEQYF
TRBV9,CASSVNGYNEQFF
TRBV7-9,CASSLAGGPGTQFLTF
TRBV5-1,CASSLARTNTQYF
TRBV9,CASSVVARSMDEPFF
TRBV7-4,CASSGEAMSSYEQYF
TRBV11-2,CASSIPTPGRAHSPLHF
TRBV29-1,CSVVRPGTGPEAFF
TRBV7-2,CASSLQRGADYDEQFF
TRBV10-3,CAIRERGVYNEQFF